What follows are 13 T cell receptor beta chains derived from one specimen sequenced in a study of blood T cell repertoires in COVID-19. Clones were sequenced by immunoSEQ multiplex PCR, and TCRdb holds only the in-frame ones, with some missing. The sample yields 95,000 to 150,000 clones, about 79% seen once. The source material was peripheral blood. Receptors originate from a man between 65 and 85 years old with acute or convalescent COVID-19.

This clone was observed a handful of times. This chain connects TRBV7-6 to TRBJ1-6; 9 bases match TRBD1. The CDR3 runs 12 residues. Germline V gene lookup returns CDR1 SGHVS and CDR2 FNYEAQ. Trimming removed 8 bases from V and 10 bases from J; junction bases left unmatched: 3. Here the CDR3 reads CASGTGKSPLHF. CDR3 nucleotide sequence: TGTGCCAGCGGGACAGGGAAGTCACCCCTCCACTTT.

In this sample, this clone turned up a few times. The chain is built from TRBV27 and TRBJ2-7; TRBD1 matches at 9 bases. This CDR3 spans 15 amino acids. J lost 5 bases, V lost 5 bases, and 10 bases had no gene match. CDR1 and CDR2 (germline): MNHEY, SMNVEV (reference sequence). CDR3 sequence reads: CASSPHPGTGHEQYF. DNA for the CDR3: TGTGCCAGCAGTCCCCACCCCGGGACAGGGCACGAGCAGTACTTC.

The V call is TRBV7-2, the J call TRBJ1-3, with 8 bases matching TRBD1. Germline V gene data show CDR1 as SGHTA and CDR2 as FQGNSA. Losses at the gene ends were 0 bases for V and 1 base for J; bases not matched to a gene: 2. CDR3 length: 16 residues. CDR3 residues: CASSLAGTGSGNTIYF. The CDR3 region has the DNA TGTGCCAGCAGCTTAGCGGGGACAGGATCTGGAAACACCATATATTTT.

The rearrangement joins TRBV6-5 to TRBJ1-2, with D possibly TRBD1 on 6 matching bases. Germline lookup yields CDR1 MNHEY and CDR2 SVGAGI. This CDR3 is 15 amino acids long. Between the trimmed V and J ends, which lost 6 bases and 6 bases, there was a span of 20 bases. The CDR3 loop reads CASRPPGVVGHGYTF. The CDR3 region has the DNA TGTGCCAGCAGGCCCCCAGGGGTGGTTGGACATGGCTACACCTTC.

This clone was recorded a few times. CDR3 DNA: TGTGCCAGCACCGCTCCCCTAGCGGGGGGGGCCCAAGAGACCCAGTACTTC. Its translation is CASTAPLAGGAQETQYF. The chain joins TRBV28 to TRBJ2-5; 12 bases agree with TRBD2. There are 17 residues in the CDR3. V was pared by 7 bases and J by 1 base, with 10 bases of the junction left unmatched. Germline V lookup: CDR1 MDHEN, CDR2 SYDVKM.

V is TRBV5-8 and J is TRBJ1-4, with 8 bases aligning to TRBD1. V shed 0 bases, J shed 8 bases, and the junction held 9 bases outside the gene matches. The CDR3 is made up of 16 amino acids. Germline CDR1 is SGHTS and CDR2 is YDEGEE. CDR3 DNA sequence: TGTGCCAGCAGCTTGGGTGCGGGACAGGTTTCCGAAAAACTGTTTTTT. Translated: CASSLGAGQVSEKLFF.

This rearrangement joins TRBV7-3 to TRBJ1-6, with TRBD1 identical over 9 bases. Per germline, CDR1 SGHTA and CDR2 FQGTGA. This CDR3 is 17 amino acids long. J lost 10 bases, V lost 2 bases, and 12 bases had no gene match. As DNA, the CDR3 is TGTGCCAGCAGCTTAGGCCCGCTGGGACAGGGAAGATCACCCCTCCACTTT. This encodes CASSLGPLGQGRSPLHF.

CDR3 in amino acids: CASSLQISSDREGYGYTF. As DNA, the CDR3 is TGTGCCAGCAGCTTACAAATCTCCTCGGACAGGGAGGGGTATGGCTACACCTTC. The J gene is TRBJ1-2, the V gene TRBV13; 8 nucleotides agree with TRBD1. The ends lost 2 bases at V and 5 bases at J; junction bases unmatched: 16. CDR1 and CDR2 from the germline V gene are PRHDT and FYEKMQ (reference sequence). This CDR3 comprises 18 residues.

The rearrangement links TRBV27 to TRBJ1-2; possible D gene TRBD1, 5 bases. This CDR3 has 14 residues. Germline V CDR1 and CDR2: MNHEY, SMNVEV (reference sequence). The germline V and J ends were trimmed by 6 bases and 2 bases, with 13 bases remaining between them. CDR3 DNA: TGTGCCAGCAGCCCGCCAGGGCCGAACTATGGCTACACCTTC. Translated: CASSPPGPNYGYTF.

V gene TRBV2 combines with J gene TRBJ2-3; D unclear. Trimming shortened V by 5 bases and J by 0 bases, and 12 bases separated the two germline ends. Germline assignment: CDR1 SNHLY and CDR2 FYNNEI. CDR3 length equals 15 residues. The CDR3 spells CASSRLKSSTDTQYF. The DNA for the CDR3 is TGTGCCAGCAGTAGACTGAAGTCTAGCACAGATACGCAGTATTTT.

This chain links TRBV6-5 with TRBJ2-2; a weak D match, TRBD1 (5 bases). The CDR3 has 12 residues. With 9 bases removed from V and 4 bases from J, the gap between germline ends came to 9 bases. The germline CDR1 and CDR2 sequences are MNHEY and SVGAGI. DNA for the CDR3: TGTGCCAGTCGCAGGGTCACCGGGGAGCTGTTTTTT. It codes for CASRRVTGELFF.

The chain is built from TRBV14 and TRBJ1-1; tentative D call: TRBD1 (5 bases). Germline-derived CDR1 and CDR2 are SGHDN and FVKESK. The CDR3 covers 15 residues. Trimming cost V 4 bases and J 4 bases, with 16 bases left between them. The CDR3 reads CASSRIPGMGTEAFF. CDR3 sequence (DNA): TGTGCCAGCAGCCGCATCCCAGGGATGGGCACTGAAGCTTTCTTT.

CDR3 coding DNA: TGTGCCAGCAGTGATGCGGCCCGCAATCCACCATTAGAAGCTTTCTTT. Its protein is CASSDAARNPPLEAFF. The chain links TRBV2 to TRBJ1-1; no firm D call. This CDR3 contains 16 residues. Germline assignment: CDR1 SNHLY and CDR2 FYNNEI. V was cut by 3 bases and J by 8 bases, with 22 bases left in between.